This T cell receptor beta chain was identified in a study of blood T cell repertoires in COVID-19. Study background: Collection of acute and convalescent COVID-19 samples took place in the United States, Italy and Spain. T cells, B-cell-depleted T cells, or PBMCs supplied cDNA or gDNA.

The germline V gene has CDR1 MNHEY and CDR2 SVGAGI. V was pared by 7 bases and J by 4 bases, with 7 bases of the junction left unmatched. This CDR3 has 14 amino acids. In the original processing: Amplifying reference gene primers gave estimates of nucleated cell counts. The protocol was immunoSEQ multiplex PCR, while the TCRdb copy is restricted to in-frame clones and leaves out a portion. D and trimming were read from the DNA, whereas the V and J calls and clone size are those reported in that table. The sample holds some 200,000 clones, about 91% seen once. The rearrangement uses TRBV6-5 and TRBJ1-1; TRBD1 agrees at 9 bases. The clonotype comes from a man between 18 and 29 years old with active or convalescent COVID-19. The sequencing input was peripheral blood. For the CDR3, the DNA is TGTGCCAGCACCTACAGGGGGCGCAGCACTGAAGCTTTCTTT. Its translation: CASTYRGRSTEAFF.